This T cell receptor beta chain was captured in a study of cytomegalovirus exposure and HLA in healthy donors. The wider study: The 110 or so validation repertoires, a later analysis reported, used the same platform as the 666 first-cohort repertoires. Study-wide findings and caveats: First-cohort TCR clusters tended to co-occur in the roughly 130 validation repertoires, a later analysis found.

This CDR3 is built from 15 residues. V shed 6 bases and J 7 bases; nucleotides not matched to a gene: 8. Germline V gene lookup returns CDR1 MRHNA and CDR2 SNTAGT. Comments on this clone: Its antigen is unidentified.

Libraries were prepared by immunoSEQ multiplex PCR; TCRdb keeps only in-frame clonotypes and omits some of them. The table has under 400,000 clones, roughly 89% seen once. Sequences were obtained from PBMCs. The TCR comes from a young woman in good health and CMV-seronegative. V and J are TRBV6-4 and TRBJ2-1, with 11 bases aligning to TRBD2. The CDR3 nucleotides read TGTGCCAGCAGACCTGGGACTAGCGGAAGGAATGAGCAGTTCTTC. Encoded protein: CASRPGTSGRNEQFF.